The present entry profiles one TCR beta chain with its context. Its target is not known. Germline values: CDR1 LGHNA, CDR2 YSLEER. Trimming pared 1 base from V and 2 bases from J, leaving 12 bases between. The CDR3 has 16 residues. This sample is drawn from a study of CD8 T cells in ankylosing spondylitis. Making use of molecular barcodes, quantitative 5'-RACE generated TCR beta libraries. MiXCR was run by TCRdb on the 5' RACE reads, yielding one entry per CDR3 protein. The sample lists around 22,000 distinct CDR3 sequences, about an eighth occurring once. Study-wide results and caveats: In reactive arthritis synovial fluid and blood, some motif variants had been reported before. Clones linked to the disease showed a CD8+ phenotype. They occurred at relatively low frequencies in peripheral blood. Eight or nine highly homologous variants formed a TCR beta motif that appeared characteristic of ankylosing spondylitis blood.

The origin of this receptor is a male donor with ankylosing spondylitis or in good health (not recorded which). The chain employs TRBV4-3 and TRBJ2-1, with a possible D match to TRBD2 (7 bases). Sequencing input: blood. The CDR3 here is CASSQALGGAYNEQFF. CDR3 bases: TGCGCCAGCAGCCAAGCGTTAGGGGGGGCCTACAATGAGCAGTTCTTC.